A selection of T cell receptor beta chains follows, all from one sample in a study of T cell responses to AZD1222 COVID-19 vaccine. TCRdb keeps only in-frame clones here, not all; method: immunoSEQ multiplex PCR. The table lists 130,000 to 150,000 clones, 75% to 95% of them singletons. Sequencing used peripheral blood, obtained on day 0 of MenACWY control vaccination. These receptors all stem from an adult in good health. Each CDR3 is given with its conserved first and last residue. Each record gives: clone size, J gene, D gene, V gene, CDR3 DNA, CDR3 protein. The D gene is left open where the match is weak. Rows may omit the clone size; those that give it use once, few, many or a size class.

once | TRBJ1-5 | NA | TRBV12-3/TRBV12-4 | TGTGCCAGCAGCCCCTTGGGGCGTCAGCCCCAGCATTTT | CASSPLGRQPQHF
NA | TRBJ1-4 | NA | TRBV2 | TGTGCCAGCACCCTGGGGCCGGGAGGGCTTAATGAAAAACTGTTTTTT | CASTLGPGGLNEKLFF
NA | TRBJ2-1 | TRBD2 | TRBV3-1/TRBV3-2 | TGTGCCAGCAGCGAGGTCCGGGGAGGGAGCAATGAGCAGTTCTTC | CASSEVRGGSNEQFF
NA | TRBJ2-1 | NA | TRBV7-2 | TGTGCCAGCACCCTTCTCCTAGGAGCGGATGAGCAGTTCTTC | CASTLLLGADEQFF
NA | TRBJ2-2 | TRBD2 | TRBV7-8 | TGTGCCAGCAGCTGGCGGGGGTCCGGGGAGCTGTTTTTT | CASSWRGSGELFF
NA | TRBJ1-1 | TRBD1 | TRBV7-9 | TGTGCCAGCAGCTCCCTACAGGGGAAGAACACTGAAGCTTTCTTT | CASSSLQGKNTEAFF
NA | TRBJ2-2 | NA | TRBV11-2 | TGTGCCAGCAGCTTCGAAGTAAACACCGGGGAGCTGTTTTTT | CASSFEVNTGELFF
NA | TRBJ1-6 | TRBD1 | TRBV19 | TGTGCCAGTACCTCAGGGGGGGGATATAATTCACCCCTCCACTTT | CASTSGGGYNSPLHF
NA | TRBJ1-6 | TRBD1 | TRBV5-4 | TGTGCCAGCAGTTGGACAGGGCGAAATTCACCCCTCCACTTT | CASSWTGRNSPLHF
NA | TRBJ1-2 | NA | TRBV7-6 | TGTGCCAGCAGCTTAGATAGCAGGGGAGGCTATGGCTACACCTTC | CASSLDSRGGYGYTF
once | TRBJ1-1 | TRBD1 | TRBV5-6 | TGTGCCAGCAGCTGGGGACAGGCGAACACTGAAGCTTTCTTT | CASSWGQANTEAFF
NA | TRBJ1-1 | NA | TRBV28 | TGTGCCAGCAGCCTAATCCAGGGATTCGGTGAAGCTTTCTTT | CASSLIQGFGEAFF
NA | TRBJ1-4 | TRBD1 | TRBV18 | TGTGCCAGCTCCCAGCTACAGGGGGCGAGTAATGAAAAACTGTTTTTT | CASSQLQGASNEKLFF
NA | TRBJ1-1 | NA | TRBV5-1 | TGCGCCAGCAGCCGCTCCGCGGTCGGAGGCACTGAAGCTTTCTTT | CASSRSAVGGTEAFF
NA | TRBJ1-3 | NA | TRBV28 | TGTGCCAGCAGTAGCGGGGGGGGCTCTGGAAACACCATATATTTT | CASSSGGGSGNTIYF
NA | TRBJ1-1 | NA | TRBV6-5 | TGTGCCAGCAGCCCCGGGACATCATACACTGAAGCTTTCTTT | CASSPGTSYTEAFF
NA | TRBJ1-2 | NA | TRBV28 | TGTGCCAGCAGTTTAGGGTTTGGCTACACCTTC | CASSLGFGYTF
NA | TRBJ1-2 | NA | TRBV5-6 | TGTGCCAGCAGCTCTCTGACCCCGGCACTTAGTGACTATGGCTACACCTTC | CASSSLTPALSDYGYTF
NA | TRBJ2-7 | TRBD1 | TRBV6-5 | TGTGCCAGCAGTTACTCTGGGGCAGGGGGCTACGAGCAGTACTTC | CASSYSGAGGYEQYF
NA | TRBJ1-1 | NA | TRBV28 | TGTGCCAGCAGTTCCCTCGGGGCAACTGAAGCTTTCTTT | CASSSLGATEAFF
NA | TRBJ1-4 | NA | TRBV18 | TGTGCCAGCTCACCTAGCGGGGGAACTAATGAAAAACTGTTTTTT | CASSPSGGTNEKLFF
once | TRBJ2-3 | NA | TRBV24-1 | TGTGCCACCAGTGACCCAGGCTTAAGGGGGGATACGCAGTATTTT | CATSDPGLRGDTQYF
NA | TRBJ1-6 | NA | TRBV10-2 | TGCGCCAGCAGTGGCTTGGGCCGAAGGGATTCACCCCTCCACTTT | CASSGLGRRDSPLHF
NA | TRBJ1-1 | NA | TRBV28 | TGTGCCAGCAGTTTATGGAACACTGAAGCTTTCTTT | CASSLWNTEAFF
once | TRBJ2-2 | TRBD1 | TRBV5-5 | TGTGCCAGCAGCCAGCAGGGACAGGGGGCGAACACCGGGGAGCTGTTTTTT | CASSQQGQGANTGELFF
NA | TRBJ2-1 | TRBD2 | TRBV30 | TGTGCCTGGAAGGGACTAGACAATGAGCAGTTCTTC | CAWKGLDNEQFF